This passage covers 10 T cell receptor beta chains from one sample sequenced in a study of long-term antiretroviral therapy in people with HIV. Run at survey level, the immunoSEQ assay was version v3.0. Data came from immunoSEQ multiplex PCR; TCRdb stores just in-frame clones and leaves some out. The sample lists more than 15,000 clones; 75% to 85% were seen once. The input for sequencing was unsorted PBMCs, taken 0.3 years after starting antiretroviral therapy. These receptors were collected from a man between 18 and 29 years old with HIV.

The chain is built from TRBV10-2 and TRBJ2-5; the D gene could be TRBD1 or TRBD2 (6 bases each). Between the trimmed V and J ends, which lost 10 bases and 2 bases, there was a span of 14 bases. CDR1 is WSHSY, CDR2 SAAADI, per germline. This CDR3 is 13 amino acids long. The DNA for the CDR3 is TGCGCCACCGGGGGCGGTACGCAAGAGACCCAGTACTTC. Translating it yields CATGGGTQETQYF.

The rearrangement uses TRBV28 and TRBJ1-6; no clear D gene. Trimming left V 3 bases short and J 13 bases short, with 10 bases between. Looked up from germline, CDR1 is MDHEN and CDR2 is SYDVKM. The CDR3 covers 12 residues. The CDR3 loop is CASSFLRTPLHF. The DNA for the CDR3 is TGTGCCAGCAGTTTTCTTCGGACCCCCCTCCACTTT.

V usage is TRBV7-9 and J usage is TRBJ2-1; 8 positions match TRBD2. This CDR3 region has 16 residues. Germline CDR1 is SEHNR and CDR2 is FQNEAQ (reference sequence). Trimming cost V 4 bases and J 6 bases; bases outside gene matches: 11. The CDR3 nucleotides read TGTGCCAGCAGCTCCACCGGGGGGGTCCAGTTCAATGAGCAGTTCTTC. Its protein is CASSSTGGVQFNEQFF.

The rearrangement links TRBV18 to TRBJ1-4; D perhaps matches TRBD1 (5 bases). This CDR3 is 15 amino acids long. V was trimmed by 6 bases and J by 4 bases, leaving 15 bases between them. Germline CDR1 reads KGHSH; CDR2 reads LQKENI. The CDR3 nucleotides read TGTGCCAGCTCCAGGGACGGTAGTAATAATGAAAAACTGTTTTTT. It translates to CASSRDGSNNEKLFF.

The sample holds a few counts of this clone. This chain joins TRBV6-6 and TRBJ1-2; D remains ambiguous. The CDR3 totals 15 residues. Deletions cut 2 bases from V and 1 base from J, with 11 bases between. The germline CDR1 and CDR2 sequences are MNHNY and SVGAGI (reference sequence). The CDR3 loop is CASSYPVGVNYGYTF. The CDR3, as DNA: TGTGCCAGCAGTTACCCTGTTGGGGTTAACTATGGCTACACCTTC.

The chain combines TRBV25-1 with TRBJ2-1, with 8 positions matching TRBD2. CDR3 size: 17 residues. V dropped 2 bases and J dropped 3; count of bases not matched to a gene: 9. Germline CDR1 is MGHDK and CDR2 is SYGVNS. The CDR3 sequence is CASSEDRAGAFYNEQFF. CDR3 nucleotide sequence: TGTGCCAGCAGTGAAGATAGAGCGGGGGCCTTCTACAATGAGCAGTTCTTC.

This clone has just a few counts. The chain links TRBV19 to TRBJ1-2; 9 bases line up with TRBD1. The trim removed 2 bases at V and 6 bases at J, leaving 10 bases unmatched. The CDR3 loop spans 16 amino acids. CDR1 and CDR2 (germline): LNHDA, SQIVND (reference sequence). CDR3 protein: CASSIHQGQGVDGYTF. The DNA of the CDR3 is TGTGCCAGTAGTATACACCAGGGACAGGGTGTAGATGGCTACACCTTC. Based on the CDR3 plus reference TRBV19 and TRBJ1-2, the full variable domain is DGGITQSPKYLFRKEGQNVTLSCEQNLNHDAMYWYRQDPGQGLRLIYYSQIVNDFQKGDIAEGYSVSREKKESFPLTVTSAQKNPTAFYLCASSIHQGQGVDGYTFGSGTRLTVV.

The chain employs TRBV25-1 and TRBJ2-5; 8 positions agree with TRBD1. Per germline, CDR1 MGHDK and CDR2 SYGVNS. This CDR3 contains 14 residues. With V trimmed by 6 bases and J by 0 bases, 3 bases remained unmatched. CDR3 protein: CASSYRGYQETQYF. CDR3 in DNA: TGTGCCAGCAGCTACAGGGGGTACCAAGAGACCCAGTACTTC.

This clone was counted a few times. The rearrangement links TRBV7-3 to TRBJ1-5; D is unresolved. The V gene's germline CDR1 is SGHTA and CDR2 FQGTGA. The CDR3 is made up of 13 amino acids. V was cut by 2 bases and J by 7 bases, with 9 bases left in between. Here the CDR3 DNA reads TGTGCCAGCAGCTTAGATCCCGGCCAGCCCCAGCATTTT. Translation gives CASSLDPGQPQHF.

The chain uses TRBV9 and TRBJ1-2; D is unresolved. This CDR3 region has 14 residues. Per germline, CDR1 SGDLS and CDR2 YYNGEE. V was shortened by 5 bases and J by 8 bases, with 19 bases between the two germline ends. The CDR3 region is CASREGLRPSGYTF. CDR3 bases: TGTGCCAGCAGGGAGGGCCTACGGCCCTCCGGCTACACCTTC.